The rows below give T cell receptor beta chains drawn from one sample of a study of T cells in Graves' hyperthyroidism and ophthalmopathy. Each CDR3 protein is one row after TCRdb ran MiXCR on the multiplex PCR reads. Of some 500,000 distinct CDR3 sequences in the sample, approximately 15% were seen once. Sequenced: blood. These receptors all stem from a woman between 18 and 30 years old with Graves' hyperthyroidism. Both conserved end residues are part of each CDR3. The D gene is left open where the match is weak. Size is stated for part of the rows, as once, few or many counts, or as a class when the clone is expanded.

CDR3: CASSLSPGLGDTQYF
DNA: TGTGCCAGCAGCTTAAGTCCAGGGCTTGGGGATACGCAGTATTTT
V: TRBV11-1
D: -
size: -
J: TRBJ2-3

CDR3: CATSDSGQPQHF
DNA: TGTGCCACCAGTGATTCGGGGCAGCCCCAGCATTTT
V: TRBV24-1
D: -
size: many
J: TRBJ1-5

CDR3: CASSQEPAGDVADTQYF
DNA: TGCGCCAGCAGCCAAGAGCCCGCGGGAGATGTCGCAGATACGCAGTATTTT
V: TRBV4-1
D: TRBD2
size: -
J: TRBJ2-3

CDR3: CASQTRSSPVYEQYF
DNA: TGTGCCAGTCAGACGAGATCCTCGCCCGTTTACGAGCAGTACTTC
V: TRBV19
D: -
size: many
J: TRBJ2-7

CDR3: CASSLGSREGPYEQYF
DNA: TGTGCCAGCAGCTTAGGTTCGCGGGAGGGCCCCTACGAGCAGTACTTC
V: TRBV11-2
D: TRBD2
size: once
J: TRBJ2-7

CDR3: CASSLGLAGSNGDEQFF
DNA: TGCGCCAGCAGCTTGGGGCTAGCAGGCTCGAATGGGGATGAGCAGTTCTTC
V: TRBV5-1
D: -
size: many
J: TRBJ2-1

CDR3: CASMNTSSYNEQFF
DNA: TGTGCCAGCATGAATACTAGCTCCTACAATGAGCAGTTCTTC
V: TRBV2
D: -
size: many
J: TRBJ2-1

CDR3: CASSEFGTSGYEQYF
DNA: TGTGCCAGCAGTGAATTTGGGACTAGCGGCTACGAGCAGTACTTC
V: TRBV25-1
D: TRBD2
size: -
J: TRBJ2-7

CDR3: CASSEGLTTGDEQFF
DNA: TGCGCCAGCAGTGAAGGACTAACTACGGGCGATGAGCAGTTCTTC
V: TRBV10-1
D: -
size: few
J: TRBJ2-1

CDR3: CSARDSRASGRPANEQFF
DNA: TGCAGTGCTAGAGATTCGCGGGCTAGCGGGAGACCCGCTAATGAGCAGTTCTTC
V: TRBV20-1
D: TRBD2
size: -
J: TRBJ2-1

CDR3: CASSLTSGEHHNEQFF
DNA: TGTGCCAGCAGCTTAACTAGCGGGGAGCATCACAATGAGCAGTTCTTC
V: TRBV11-2
D: TRBD2
size: -
J: TRBJ2-1

CDR3: CASSTLAGGGGTDTQYF
DNA: TGTGCTAGCAGTACTCTTGCGGGAGGAGGGGGCACAGATACGCAGTATTTT
V: TRBV7-7
D: TRBD2
size: few
J: TRBJ2-3

CDR3: CASSYSWDRAAGELFF
DNA: TGTGCCAGCAGTTACTCGTGGGACAGGGCGGCCGGGGAGCTGTTTTTT
V: TRBV6-5
D: TRBD1
size: -
J: TRBJ2-2

CDR3: CASSAKRTSGTTFQETQYF
DNA: TGTGCCAGCAGTGCCAAGCGGACTAGCGGGACCACCTTCCAAGAGACCCAGTACTTC
V: TRBV6-1
D: TRBD2
size: many
J: TRBJ2-5